This entry describes one T cell receptor (beta chain). As handled by the study authors: Researchers report that nucleated cell counts were estimated from reference gene primer amplification. Clones were read by immunoSEQ multiplex PCR, and TCRdb kept only the in-frame ones, dropping some. D and trimming were read from the DNA, whereas the V and J calls and clone size are those reported in that table. The table shows about 50,000 clones, with approximately 84% occurring only once. This sample was included in a study of blood T cell repertoires in COVID-19. About the research overall: Samples representing acute and convalescent COVID-19 were sourced from the United States, Italy and Spain. Sample material is recorded as cDNA or gDNA derived from T cells, B-cell-depleted T cells, or PBMCs.

This TCR was sampled from a human donor with active COVID-19. The donor label of this sample is uncertain. The sample was peripheral blood.

CDR3 sequence (DNA): TGTGCCAGCAGTGTACCGGGACAGGGGGCCCAGAACAATCAGCCCCAGCATTTT. It encodes CASSVPGQGAQNNQPQHF. The chain employs TRBV2 and TRBJ1-5; the match to TRBD1 covers 12 bases. Germline V gives CDR1 SNHLY, CDR2 FYNNEI. V lost 4 bases, J lost 3 bases, and 10 bases stayed unmatched. This CDR3 comprises 18 residues.